This T cell receptor (beta chain) was recorded in a study of T cell responses to AZD1222 COVID-19 vaccine. CDR1 and CDR2 (germline): PRHDT, FYEKMQ (reference sequence). The CDR3 contains 12 residues. V shed 0 bases and J shed 12 bases, with 12 bases lying between them. Profiled with immunoSEQ multiplex PCR; TCRdb holds only in-frame clones, not every one. The sample records around 140,000 clones, less than 95% being singletons. Specimen: peripheral blood, collected 28 days after the second dose of the MenACWY control vaccine. This TCR was recovered from an adult who received the MenACWY meningococcal vaccine as a control. The gene calls are TRBV13 and TRBJ2-7; D may correspond to TRBD1 or TRBD2 (5 bases each). The CDR3 sequence is CASSLGGAFAYF. DNA of the CDR3: TGTGCCAGCAGCTTAGGCGGGGCCTTTGCGTACTTC.